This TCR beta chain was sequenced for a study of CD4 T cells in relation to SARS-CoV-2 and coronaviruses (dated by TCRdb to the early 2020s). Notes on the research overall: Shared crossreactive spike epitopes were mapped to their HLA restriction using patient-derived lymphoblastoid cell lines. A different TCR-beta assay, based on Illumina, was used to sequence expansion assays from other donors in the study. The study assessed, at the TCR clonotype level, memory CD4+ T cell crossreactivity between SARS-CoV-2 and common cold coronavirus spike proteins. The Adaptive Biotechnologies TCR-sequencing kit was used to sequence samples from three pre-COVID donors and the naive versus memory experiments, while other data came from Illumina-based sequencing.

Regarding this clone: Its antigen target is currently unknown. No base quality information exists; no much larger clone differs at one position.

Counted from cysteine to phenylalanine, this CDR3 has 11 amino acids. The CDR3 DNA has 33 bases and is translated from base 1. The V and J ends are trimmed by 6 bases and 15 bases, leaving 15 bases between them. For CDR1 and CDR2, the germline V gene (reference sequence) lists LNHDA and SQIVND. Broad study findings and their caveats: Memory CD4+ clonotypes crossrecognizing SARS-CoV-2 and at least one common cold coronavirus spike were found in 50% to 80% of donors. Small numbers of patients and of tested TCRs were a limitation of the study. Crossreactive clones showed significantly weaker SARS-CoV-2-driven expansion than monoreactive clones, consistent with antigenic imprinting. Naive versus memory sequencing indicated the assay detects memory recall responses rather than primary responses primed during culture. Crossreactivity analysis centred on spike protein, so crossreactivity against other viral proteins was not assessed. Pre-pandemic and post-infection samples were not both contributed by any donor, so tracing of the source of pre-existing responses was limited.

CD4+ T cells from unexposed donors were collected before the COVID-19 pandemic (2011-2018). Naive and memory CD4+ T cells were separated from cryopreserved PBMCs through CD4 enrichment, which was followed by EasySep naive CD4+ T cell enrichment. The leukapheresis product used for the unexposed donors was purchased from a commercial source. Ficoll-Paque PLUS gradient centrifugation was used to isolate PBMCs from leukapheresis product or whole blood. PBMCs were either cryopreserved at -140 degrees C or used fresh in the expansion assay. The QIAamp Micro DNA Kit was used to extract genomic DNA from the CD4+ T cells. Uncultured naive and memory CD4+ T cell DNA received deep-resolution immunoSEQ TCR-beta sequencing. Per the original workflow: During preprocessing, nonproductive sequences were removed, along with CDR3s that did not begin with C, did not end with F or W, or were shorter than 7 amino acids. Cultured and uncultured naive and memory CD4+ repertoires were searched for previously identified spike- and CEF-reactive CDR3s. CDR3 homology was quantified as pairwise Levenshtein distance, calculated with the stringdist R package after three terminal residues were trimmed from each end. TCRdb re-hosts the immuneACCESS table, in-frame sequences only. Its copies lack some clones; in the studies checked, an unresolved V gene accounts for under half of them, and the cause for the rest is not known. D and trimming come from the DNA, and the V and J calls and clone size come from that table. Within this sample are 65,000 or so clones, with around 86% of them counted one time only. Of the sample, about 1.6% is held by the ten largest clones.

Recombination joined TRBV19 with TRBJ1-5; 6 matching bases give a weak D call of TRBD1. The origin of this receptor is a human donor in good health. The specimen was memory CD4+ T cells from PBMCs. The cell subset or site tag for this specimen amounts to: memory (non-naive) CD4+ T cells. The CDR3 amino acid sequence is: CASSKGGAVHF. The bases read TGTGCCAGTAGCAAGGGGGGGGCCGTGCATTTT. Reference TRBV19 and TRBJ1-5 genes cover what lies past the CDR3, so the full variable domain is DGGITQSPKYLFRKEGQNVTLSCEQNLNHDAMYWYRQDPGQGLRLIYYSQIVNDFQKGDIAEGYSVSREKKESFPLTVTSAQKNPTAFYLCASSKGGAVHFGDGTRLSIL.